The T cell receptor beta chain under discussion was sequenced for a study of Ad26.COV2.S vaccination and SARS-CoV-2 variants. Germline V gene data show CDR1 as SNHLY and CDR2 as FYNNEI. This CDR3 has 17 amino acids. J gave up 3 bases and V 3 bases, and 10 bases lay outside the gene matches. Described treatment: some 20 received Ad26.COV2.S at low or high dose, single or two shots; about 5 received placebo; per-sample allocation not given. Vaccine and placebo recipients were sampled on day 63 after the first injection. The data were produced by immunoSEQ multiplex PCR, yet TCRdb's version contains in-frame clones alone and is incomplete. The sample holds over 400,000 clones, approximately 92% seen once. Study-wide points: Reportedly, after vaccination the spike-specific CD8+ and CD4+ T cell responses displayed substantial breadth.

To note about this clone: Its antigen is unknown.

This chain connects TRBV2 to TRBJ2-1; 8 positions match TRBD2. Sample: peripheral blood, taken in a trial of Ad26.COV2.S vaccine versus placebo. The clonotype originates from a person between 18 and 59 years old who received the Ad26.COV2.S COVID-19 vaccine or a placebo. CDR3 region: CASSDPGGQIDYNEQFF. The CDR3 DNA sequence: TGTGCCAGCAGTGACCCGGGGGGGCAGATCGACTACAATGAGCAGTTCTTC.